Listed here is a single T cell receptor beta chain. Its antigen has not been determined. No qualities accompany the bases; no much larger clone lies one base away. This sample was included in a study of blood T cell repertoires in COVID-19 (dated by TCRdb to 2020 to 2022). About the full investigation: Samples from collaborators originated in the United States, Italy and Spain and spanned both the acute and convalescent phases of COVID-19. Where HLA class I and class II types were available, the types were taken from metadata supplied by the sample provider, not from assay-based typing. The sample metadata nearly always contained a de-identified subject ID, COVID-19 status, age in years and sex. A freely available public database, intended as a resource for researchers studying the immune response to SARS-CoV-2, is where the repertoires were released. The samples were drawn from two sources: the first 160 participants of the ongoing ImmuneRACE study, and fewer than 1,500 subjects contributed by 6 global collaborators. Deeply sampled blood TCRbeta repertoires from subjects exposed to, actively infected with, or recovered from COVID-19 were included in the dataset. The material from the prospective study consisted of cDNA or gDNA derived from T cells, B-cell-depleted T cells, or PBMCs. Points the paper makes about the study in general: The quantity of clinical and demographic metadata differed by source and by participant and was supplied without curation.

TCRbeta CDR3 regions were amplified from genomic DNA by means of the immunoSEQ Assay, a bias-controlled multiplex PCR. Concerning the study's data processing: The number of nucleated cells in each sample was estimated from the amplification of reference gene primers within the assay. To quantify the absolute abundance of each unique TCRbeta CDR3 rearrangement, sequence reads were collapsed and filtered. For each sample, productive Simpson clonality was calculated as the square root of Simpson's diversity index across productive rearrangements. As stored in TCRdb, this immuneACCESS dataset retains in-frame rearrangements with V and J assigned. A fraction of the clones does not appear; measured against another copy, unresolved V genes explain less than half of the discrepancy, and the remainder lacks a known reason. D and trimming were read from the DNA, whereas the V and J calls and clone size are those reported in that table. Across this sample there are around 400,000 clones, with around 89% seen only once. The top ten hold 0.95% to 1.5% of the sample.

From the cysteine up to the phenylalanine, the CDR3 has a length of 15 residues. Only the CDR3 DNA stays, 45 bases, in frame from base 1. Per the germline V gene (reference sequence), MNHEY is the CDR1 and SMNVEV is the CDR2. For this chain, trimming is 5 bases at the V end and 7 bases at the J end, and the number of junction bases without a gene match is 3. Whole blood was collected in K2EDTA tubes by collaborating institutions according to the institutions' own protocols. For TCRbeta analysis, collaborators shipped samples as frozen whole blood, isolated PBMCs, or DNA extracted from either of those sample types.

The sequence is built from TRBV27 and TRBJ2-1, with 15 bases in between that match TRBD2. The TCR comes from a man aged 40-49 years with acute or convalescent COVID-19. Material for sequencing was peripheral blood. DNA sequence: TGTGCCAGCAGTGAAGGGACTAGCGGGAGGAATGAGCAGTTCTTC. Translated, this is CASSEGTSGRNEQFF.